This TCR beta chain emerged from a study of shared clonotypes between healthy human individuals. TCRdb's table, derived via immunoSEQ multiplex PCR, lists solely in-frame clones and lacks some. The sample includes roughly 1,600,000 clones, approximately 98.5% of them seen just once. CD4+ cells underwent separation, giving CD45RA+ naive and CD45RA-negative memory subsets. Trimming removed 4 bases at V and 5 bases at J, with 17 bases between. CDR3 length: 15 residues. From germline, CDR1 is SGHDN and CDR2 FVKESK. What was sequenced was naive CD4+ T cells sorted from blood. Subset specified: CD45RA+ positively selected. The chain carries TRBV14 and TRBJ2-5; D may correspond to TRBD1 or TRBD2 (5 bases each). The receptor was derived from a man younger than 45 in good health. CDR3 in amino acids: CASSLIDSSGETQYF. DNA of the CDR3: TGTGCCAGCAGCCTAATTGACAGCTCGGGGGAGACCCAGTACTTC.